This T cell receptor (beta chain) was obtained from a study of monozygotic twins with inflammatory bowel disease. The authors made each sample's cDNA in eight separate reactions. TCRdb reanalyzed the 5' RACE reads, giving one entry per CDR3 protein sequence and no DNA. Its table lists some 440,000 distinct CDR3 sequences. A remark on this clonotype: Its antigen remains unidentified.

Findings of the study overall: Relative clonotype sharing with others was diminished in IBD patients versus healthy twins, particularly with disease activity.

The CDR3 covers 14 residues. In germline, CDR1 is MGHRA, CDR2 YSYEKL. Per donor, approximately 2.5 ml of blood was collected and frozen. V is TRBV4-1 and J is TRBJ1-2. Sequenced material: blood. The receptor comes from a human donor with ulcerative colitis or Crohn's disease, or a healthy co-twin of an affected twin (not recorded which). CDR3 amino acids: CASSREGRPYGYTF.